This T cell receptor (beta chain) was observed in a study of post-analysis software for immune sequencing data (dated by TCRdb to 2014 to 2015). About the full investigation: Recorded disease courses included relapsing-remitting, secondary progressive and progressive-relapsing multiple sclerosis, with some patients lacking subtype annotation. The patient repertoires were compared against approximately twelve previously published healthy control repertoires obtained from donors aged about 6 to 25 years. A subset of samples was prepared in parallel using single-end sample barcoding, then pooled and co-amplified after Illumina adapter ligation.

Looking up the germline V gene yields CDR1 MRHNA and CDR2 SNTAGT. There are 15 amino acids in the CDR3, from cysteine to phenylalanine inclusive. Only CDR3 DNA remains: 45 bases, in frame from the first base. V gives up 3 bases and J gives up 0 bases, and the segment between their germline ends measures 9 bases. Broader findings and caveats from the paper: The control group was slightly older than the multiple sclerosis patient group. Significantly higher frequencies in patients than in controls were found for about 5 TRBV segments, including TRBV5-6, TRBV5-1 and TRBV20-1. Significantly lower normalized Chao1 diversity was found in multiple sclerosis patients than in controls, suggesting substantial peripheral T-cell clonal expansion. Direct clustering with F measure revealed strong co-clustering of samples prepared in the same batch, which led to a batch-effect correction.

On this clonotype: Its antigen has not been determined. Base-call qualities are not available, and no considerably larger clone is one nucleotide away.

The library was made by PCR. Sequencing took place on an Illumina HiSeq 2500. To reduce PCR and sequencing biases, unique molecular identifiers were built into the TCR beta cDNA libraries. About 500,000 cDNA molecules were obtained for every 1 to 10 million input T cells, so each molecule roughly corresponded to one T cell. The patient libraries were prepared and sequenced with the same protocol used for the earlier healthy control dataset. Within a given batch, samples were prepared together, multiplexed and sequenced on the same HiSeq lane. Under the source paper's analysis protocol: MIGEC was used to process the raw barcoded reads, and molecular identifier groups with only a single read were discarded before consensus assembly and CDR3 extraction. Clonotype tables were post-analysed with VDJtools, and diversity was normalized by down-sampling all datasets to the smallest sample size. To correct batch-related cross-sample contamination, repertoire overlap clustering matched CDR3 amino acid sequences but not nucleotide sequences. TCRdb itself trimmed the public reads at Q25 with fastp, ran MiXCR and retained productive beta chains. Rows are unified per CDR3 protein, each entry keeping the most common DNA and genes. TCRdb assigned the V and J calls; the authors' analysis was not used. The sample table lists about 820,000 distinct CDR3 sequences, approximately 53% of them with a count of one. The top ten hold over 4% of the sample.

TCR beta repertoires were profiled from peripheral blood of approximately 13 young patients with multiple sclerosis to demonstrate the VDJtools post-analysis software. The multiple sclerosis patients were children and adolescents between 6 and 15 years of age. Sequencing was done on a sample of blood. Recombination connected TRBV6-4 to TRBJ2-1, with the D segment identity uncertain. This clonotype was obtained from a girl aged 5-17 years with multiple sclerosis. The CDR3 here reads CASSEMPSSYNEQFF. The nucleotide sequence reads as follows: TGTGCCAGCAGTGAAATGCCCAGCTCCTACAATGAGCAGTTCTTC.